This is a list of T cell receptor beta chains from one sample in a study of read filtering for tumor transcriptome and immune sequencing. TCRdb ran MiXCR on the reads and lists one entry per CDR3 protein. The table includes tens of thousands of distinct CDR3 sequences, less than 25% detected once. Sequenced: a population of CD138-negative cells sorted from bone marrow. All receptors derive from a donor over 35 with multiple myeloma. Each CDR3 is given with its conserved first and last residue. D genes are given only for firm matches. The size entry is marked missing in some rows and otherwise reads once, few, many or a size class.

cdr3_nt: TGCGCCAGCAGCGAGGGACAGGGAAATTCACCCCTCCACTTT
cdr3_aa: CASSEGQGNSPLHF
v_call: TRBV5-1
j_call: TRBJ1-6
clone_size: many
d_call: TRBD1

cdr3_nt: TGTGCCAGCAGCCTACGGTCAGGGGGAAATCAGCCCCAGCATTTT
cdr3_aa: CASSLRSGGNQPQHF
v_call: TRBV12-3/TRBV12-4
j_call: TRBJ1-5
clone_size: NA
d_call: TRBD1

cdr3_nt: TGTGCCAGCAGCCCCATGGGTAGCGGGAGCTCCTACAATGAGCAGTTCTTC
cdr3_aa: CASSPMGSGSSYNEQFF
v_call: TRBV9
j_call: TRBJ2-1
clone_size: large
d_call: TRBD2

cdr3_nt: TGTGCCAGCAGCTCACAGGGAAGGCTGTTTTTT
cdr3_aa: CASSSQGRLFF
v_call: TRBV7-9
j_call: TRBJ1-4
clone_size: NA
d_call: NA

cdr3_nt: TGCAGTGCTAGAGGACAGGGGGGGAGCAATCAGCCCCAGCATTTT
cdr3_aa: CSARGQGGSNQPQHF
v_call: TRBV20-1
j_call: TRBJ1-5
clone_size: few
d_call: TRBD1

cdr3_nt: TGTGCCAGCAGCTTGCCAGGGGGCGGGTTGAACACTGAAGCTTTCTTT
cdr3_aa: CASSLPGGGLNTEAFF
v_call: TRBV7-9
j_call: TRBJ1-1
clone_size: many
d_call: TRBD1

cdr3_nt: TGCAGTGCTGAAGGGGACGGACTGAACACTGAAGCTTTCTTT
cdr3_aa: CSAEGDGLNTEAFF
v_call: TRBV20-1
j_call: TRBJ1-1
clone_size: many
d_call: NA

cdr3_nt: TGTGCCAGCAGAAGACAGGCTTCCGCCCACGAGCAGTACTTC
cdr3_aa: CASRRQASAHEQYF
v_call: TRBV6-1
j_call: TRBJ2-7
clone_size: many
d_call: NA

cdr3_nt: TGTGCCATCAGTGAGGGGACAGGGTTCAATCAGCCCCAGCATTTT
cdr3_aa: CAISEGTGFNQPQHF
v_call: TRBV10-3
j_call: TRBJ1-5
clone_size: NA
d_call: TRBD1

cdr3_nt: TGTGCCATCAGTGAGTCGAGGGGGATGAACACTGAAGCTTTCTTT
cdr3_aa: CAISESRGMNTEAFF
v_call: TRBV10-3
j_call: TRBJ1-1
clone_size: many
d_call: NA

cdr3_nt: TGTGCCAGTAGTCAAAATCGCCGGACCGGCGGGCTCTACGAGCAGTACTTC
cdr3_aa: CASSQNRRTGGLYEQYF
v_call: TRBV19
j_call: TRBJ2-7
clone_size: many
d_call: NA

cdr3_nt: TGTGCCAGCAGCCAGGACAGGAACTATGGCTACACCTTC
cdr3_aa: CASSQDRNYGYTF
v_call: TRBV7-8
j_call: TRBJ1-2
clone_size: NA
d_call: TRBD1

cdr3_nt: TGTGCCAGTAGTAGGACAGACGTCCTATACGAGCAGTACTTC
cdr3_aa: CASSRTDVLYEQYF
v_call: TRBV19
j_call: TRBJ2-7
clone_size: few
d_call: NA

cdr3_nt: TGTGCCAGCAGCTCCCGGACTAGCGGGACCAACAATGAGCAGTTCTTC
cdr3_aa: CASSSRTSGTNNEQFF
v_call: TRBV7-8
j_call: TRBJ2-1
clone_size: few
d_call: TRBD2

cdr3_nt: TGCAGTGCTAGAGATCCGGTTGTGGGAGATACGCAGTATTTT
cdr3_aa: CSARDPVVGDTQYF
v_call: TRBV20-1
j_call: TRBJ2-3
clone_size: many
d_call: NA

cdr3_nt: TGTGCCAGCAGCGTAGCACAGCTGAACACCGGGGAGCTGTTTTTT
cdr3_aa: CASSVAQLNTGELFF
v_call: TRBV9
j_call: TRBJ2-2
clone_size: NA
d_call: NA

cdr3_nt: TGCAGTGCGCCCGGACTAGCGGGGGGGCTCGGAGAGACCCAGTACTTC
cdr3_aa: CSAPGLAGGLGETQYF
v_call: TRBV20-1
j_call: TRBJ2-5
clone_size: NA
d_call: TRBD2

cdr3_nt: TGCAGTGCTTCGGCCAGACCCTCTGGGGCCAACGTCCTGACTTTC
cdr3_aa: CSASARPSGANVLTF
v_call: TRBV20-1
j_call: TRBJ2-6
clone_size: many
d_call: NA

cdr3_nt: TGCAGTGCTAGAGGGACAGCGAACACCGGGGAGCTGTTTTTT
cdr3_aa: CSARGTANTGELFF
v_call: TRBV20-1
j_call: TRBJ2-2
clone_size: many
d_call: NA

cdr3_nt: TGCGCCAGCAGCTTAGCGGGAACTTACAATGAGCAGTTCTTC
cdr3_aa: CASSLAGTYNEQFF
v_call: TRBV5-1
j_call: TRBJ2-1
clone_size: many
d_call: TRBD2

cdr3_nt: TGTGCCAACAGGGGGCCGAATCCATGGCAGCCCCAGCATTTT
cdr3_aa: CANRGPNPWQPQHF
v_call: TRBV28
j_call: TRBJ1-5
clone_size: NA
d_call: TRBD1

cdr3_nt: TGTGCCAGCAGTGAAGAACAGGGCAATCAGCCCCAGCATTTT
cdr3_aa: CASSEEQGNQPQHF
v_call: TRBV25-1
j_call: TRBJ1-5
clone_size: NA
d_call: NA

cdr3_nt: TGCGCCAGCAGCCAAGGCCCTTTCGAGGGGATGTATGGCTACACCTTC
cdr3_aa: CASSQGPFEGMYGYTF
v_call: TRBV4-1
j_call: TRBJ1-2
clone_size: NA
d_call: NA

cdr3_nt: TGCGCCAGCAGTGAGTCCGGGCGACTAGCGGGAGATCCCGAGCAGTACTTC
cdr3_aa: CASSESGRLAGDPEQYF
v_call: TRBV10-1
j_call: TRBJ2-7
clone_size: many
d_call: TRBD2

cdr3_nt: TGTGCCAGCAGCTTAGGGCTAGCGGGGAAAGAGACCCAGTACTTC
cdr3_aa: CASSLGLAGKETQYF
v_call: TRBV11-2
j_call: TRBJ2-5
clone_size: many
d_call: TRBD2

cdr3_nt: TGCAGCGTGGTCGGCGGCAGGCGTCCATACCAAGAGACCCAGTACTTC
cdr3_aa: CSVVGGRRPYQETQYF
v_call: TRBV29-1
j_call: TRBJ2-5
clone_size: many
d_call: NA

cdr3_nt: TGTGCCAGCAGGGCGGACAGGGGGGATGAAAAACTGTTTTTT
cdr3_aa: CASRADRGDEKLFF
v_call: TRBV2
j_call: TRBJ1-4
clone_size: many
d_call: TRBD1

cdr3_nt: TGTGCCAGCAGCCAAGATGGGGGAGAGACCCAGTACTTC
cdr3_aa: CASSQDGGETQYF
v_call: TRBV3-1
j_call: TRBJ2-5
clone_size: many
d_call: NA

cdr3_nt: TGTGCCAGCAGCCGGCGCGGACAGGGTGTCACCGGGGAGCTGTTTTTT
cdr3_aa: CASSRRGQGVTGELFF
v_call: TRBV5-4
j_call: TRBJ2-2
clone_size: many
d_call: TRBD1

cdr3_nt: TGTGCCAGCACCGGGCAGGGGGTCCCCGGGGAGCTGTTTTTT
cdr3_aa: CASTGQGVPGELFF
v_call: TRBV6-2/TRBV6-3
j_call: TRBJ2-2
clone_size: many
d_call: TRBD1

cdr3_nt: TGTGCCACTATGTCGGGGACAGATACGCAGTATTTT
cdr3_aa: CATMSGTDTQYF
v_call: TRBV6-5
j_call: TRBJ2-3
clone_size: many
d_call: NA

cdr3_nt: TGTGTCAGCAGCCAGATCAGCCGGGAGCAGTACTTC
cdr3_aa: CVSSQISREQYF
v_call: TRBV3-1
j_call: TRBJ2-7
clone_size: NA
d_call: NA

cdr3_nt: TGTGCCAGCAGCCTCGGTCGTCTCAATGAGCAGTTCTTC
cdr3_aa: CASSLGRLNEQFF
v_call: TRBV13
j_call: TRBJ2-1
clone_size: many
d_call: NA

cdr3_nt: TGTGCCAGCAGTTTTTCACAGGCAGGGGAGCAGTACTTC
cdr3_aa: CASSFSQAGEQYF
v_call: TRBV27
j_call: TRBJ2-7
clone_size: many
d_call: NA

cdr3_nt: TGTGCCAGCAGCCAACCAAACACAGATACGCAGTATTTT
cdr3_aa: CASSQPNTDTQYF
v_call: TRBV3-1
j_call: TRBJ2-3
clone_size: many
d_call: NA

cdr3_nt: TGCAGCGCCGCACAGGGATACGAGCAGTACTTC
cdr3_aa: CSAAQGYEQYF
v_call: TRBV29-1
j_call: TRBJ2-7
clone_size: NA
d_call: NA

cdr3_nt: TGTGCCAGCAGTGCACAGGGGGCTCGCGGCTACACCTTC
cdr3_aa: CASSAQGARGYTF
v_call: TRBV2
j_call: TRBJ1-2
clone_size: few
d_call: TRBD1

cdr3_nt: TGCGCCAGCAGTTACAGAACAGGGATCTCCTACGAGCAGTACTTC
cdr3_aa: CASSYRTGISYEQYF
v_call: TRBV10-2
j_call: TRBJ2-7
clone_size: many
d_call: NA

cdr3_nt: TGTGCCAGCTCAGCTAGCGGGCCGAGATACATTAGCTCCTACTATGAGCAGTTCTTC
cdr3_aa: CASSASGPRYISSYYEQFF
v_call: TRBV28
j_call: TRBJ2-1
clone_size: NA
d_call: TRBD2

cdr3_nt: TGTGCCATCAGCATATCAACCGGGACAGGCCTTCTCGAGCAGTACTTC
cdr3_aa: CAISISTGTGLLEQYF
v_call: TRBV10-3
j_call: TRBJ2-7
clone_size: many
d_call: TRBD1

cdr3_nt: TGTGCCAGCATTGGGGGGGATGCAACTAATGAAAAACTGTTTTTT
cdr3_aa: CASIGGDATNEKLFF
v_call: TRBV2
j_call: TRBJ1-4
clone_size: NA
d_call: NA

cdr3_nt: TGTGCCAGCACTCTCCGGGGACAGGGGAAGACTGAAGCTTTCTTT
cdr3_aa: CASTLRGQGKTEAFF
v_call: TRBV12-3/TRBV12-4
j_call: TRBJ1-1
clone_size: NA
d_call: TRBD1

cdr3_nt: TGCGCCAGCAGACAAGCACCGCTCTCCTACAATGAGCAGTTCTTC
cdr3_aa: CASRQAPLSYNEQFF
v_call: TRBV4-1
j_call: TRBJ2-1
clone_size: medium-sized
d_call: NA

cdr3_nt: TGTGCCAGCAGCTTAGTGATCTTAGCGGGAGGGTACCCGGAGCAGTTCTTC
cdr3_aa: CASSLVILAGGYPEQFF
v_call: TRBV7-9
j_call: TRBJ2-1
clone_size: many
d_call: TRBD2

cdr3_nt: TGTGCCAGCAGACTCATTAGCGGGAACGGGGAGCTGTTTTTT
cdr3_aa: CASRLISGNGELFF
v_call: TRBV11-2
j_call: TRBJ2-2
clone_size: NA
d_call: TRBD2

cdr3_nt: TGTGCCAGCAGCTCATGGTACGAGCAGTACTTC
cdr3_aa: CASSSWYEQYF
v_call: TRBV12-3/TRBV12-4
j_call: TRBJ2-7
clone_size: many
d_call: NA

cdr3_nt: TGTGCCAGCAGTTTAGGGGCAGGAGGCAATCAGCCCCAGCATTTT
cdr3_aa: CASSLGAGGNQPQHF
v_call: TRBV12-3/TRBV12-4
j_call: TRBJ1-5
clone_size: many
d_call: NA

cdr3_nt: TGTGCCAGCAGCTTAGTCGGCGCCGCGGGTACGCAGTATTTT
cdr3_aa: CASSLVGAAGTQYF
v_call: TRBV7-9
j_call: TRBJ2-3
clone_size: many
d_call: NA

cdr3_nt: TGTGCCACCAGTGACCCGAGGGGGGAAGGCACCGGGGAGCTGTTTTTT
cdr3_aa: CATSDPRGEGTGELFF
v_call: TRBV24-1
j_call: TRBJ2-2
clone_size: many
d_call: NA

cdr3_nt: TGTGCCAGCAGACTTCGGGACAGACCATACAATGAGCAGTTCTTC
cdr3_aa: CASRLRDRPYNEQFF
v_call: TRBV28
j_call: TRBJ2-1
clone_size: NA
d_call: TRBD1

cdr3_nt: TGCAGTGCTAGAGATACTCGGACAGGGGCCTATGGCTACACCTTC
cdr3_aa: CSARDTRTGAYGYTF
v_call: TRBV20-1
j_call: TRBJ1-2
clone_size: few
d_call: TRBD1

cdr3_nt: TGTGCCACCAGTGAGAGACAGGGGGGTACGGAGACCCAGTACTTC
cdr3_aa: CATSERQGGTETQYF
v_call: TRBV24-1
j_call: TRBJ2-5
clone_size: many
d_call: TRBD1

cdr3_nt: TGTGCCAGCAGCCAAGATTTCCGAGACCGGTTCTTC
cdr3_aa: CASSQDFRDRFF
v_call: TRBV3-1
j_call: TRBJ2-1
clone_size: medium-sized
d_call: NA

cdr3_nt: TGTGCCAGCAGCTTAGCGTTTCGGGGGGCGGCTGAGCAGTTCTTC
cdr3_aa: CASSLAFRGAAEQFF
v_call: TRBV7-9
j_call: TRBJ2-1
clone_size: many
d_call: NA

cdr3_nt: TGTGCCACCAGTGATCCGGGACAGGGTATCACGAGCTCCTACAATGAGCAGTTCTTC
cdr3_aa: CATSDPGQGITSSYNEQFF
v_call: TRBV24-1
j_call: TRBJ2-1
clone_size: many
d_call: TRBD1